This TCR beta chain was profiled in a study of T cells after yellow fever vaccination (dated by TCRdb to about 2019). About the full investigation: The SMART-Seq v4 Ultra Low Input RNA kit was used to prepare libraries from fractions with low cell numbers. To follow T-cell clones before and after primary and booster YFV17D yellow fever vaccination, bulk TCR alpha and beta repertoires were sequenced over time. Two healthy male donors made up the cohort, one aged 18 to 30 years and the other aged 30 to 40 years. Blood was collected at multiple timepoints before and after primary and secondary immunization, and bulk PBMC replicates and cell subsets were isolated.

The treatment or condition tag for this specimen amounts to: live attenuated yellow fever vaccine strain. At each blood-draw timepoint, two biological replicates of bulk PBMCs were collected. PBMCs were isolated from peripheral blood using a standard Ficoll-Paque protocol. TriZol was used to extract RNA from bulk PBMCs, from CD4 and CD8 fractions, and from dextramer-positive and dextramer-negative fractions. Summary of the overall study and its limitations: Most clones expanded after primary vaccination (96% of CD4 and roughly 91% of CD8) were re-detected after the booster, suggesting that broad memory maintenance occurred. Because the study included only a couple of donors, the extent to which the findings can be generalized is limited. Compared with the primary T-cell response, the secondary T-cell response was weaker but faster, peaking on day 5 rather than day 15. A small share of clonotypes was detected in both CD4 and CD8 compartments, with the overlap likely arising from convergent recombination. Computational filtering was needed because FACS-sorted repertoires could contain abundant contaminating clonotypes from the bulk population.

TCR cDNA was made using 5'RACE template switching, a step that added a universal primer site and unique molecular identifiers. Priming for cDNA synthesis came from both the TCR alpha and TCR beta constant segments. Two PCR steps were used to amplify libraries, with sample barcodes and sequencing adapters being added in the second step. Libraries were sequenced on Illumina HiSeq 2500 (2x100 bp) or NovaSeq (2x150 bp). In the authors' own workflow: MIGEC handled demultiplexing of reads and collapsing into UMI consensus sequences, while MiXCR performed V(D)J alignment. Vaccine-responding clonotypes were identified with edgeR using replicate PBMC samples, with FDR below 0.01 and a log2 fold change above 5 up to day 15 being required. Each bulk clonotype was labeled CD4 or CD8 based on which sequenced repertoire, CD4 or CD8, contained the clonotype at higher abundance. In TCRdb, the public reads were trimmed at Q25 with fastp and aligned with MiXCR, with productive beta chains retained. Merged by CDR3 protein, the rows form single entries marked with the most common genes and DNA. The V and J calls follow TCRdb's processing rather than the paper's. Within this sample are fewer than 450,000 distinct CDR3 sequences, with less than 9.5% of them counted one time only. The ten largest make up approximately 15% of the sample.

The table lists this clonotype with many counts. The target of this receptor is not known. No much larger clonotype is one base removed from it; base qualities were not supplied. The TCR originated in a man younger than 35 who received the YFV17D yellow fever vaccine. Material: PBMCs, obtained approximately 47 days after the first yellow fever vaccination.

The DNA sequence is TGCGCCAGCAGCCAGACAGGGCCGGACACTGAAGCTTTCTTT. This translates into CASSQTGPDTEAFF. The chain is assembled from TRBV5-1 and TRBJ1-1; TRBD1 lines up with 7 middle nucleotides. Germline trimming amounts to 4 bases on V and 3 bases on J, with 6 as the count of junction bases outside the gene matches. The germline V gene sets CDR1 to SGHRS and CDR2 to YFSETQ. The CDR3 spans 14 residues, from the cysteine through the phenylalanine. Only CDR3 DNA remains: 42 bases, in frame from the first base. The full variable domain, completed from the reference TRBV5-1 and TRBJ1-1 proteins outside the CDR3, reads KAGVTQTPRYLIKTRGQQVTLSCSPISGHRSVSWYQQTPGQGLQFLFEYFSETQRNKGNFPGRFSGRQFSNSRSEMNVSTLELGDSALYLCASSQTGPDTEAFFGQGTRLTVV.